The T cell receptor (beta chain) under discussion was sequenced for a study of technical replicates of blood from a handful of donors. This clone was picked up a small number of times. The protocol was immunoSEQ multiplex PCR, while the TCRdb copy is restricted to in-frame clones and leaves out a portion. The sample includes more than 90,000 clones, roughly 96% seen only once; the top ten take over 0.25%. The CDR3 spans 14 residues. From germline, CDR1 is KGHSH and CDR2 LQKENI. Trimming took off 3 bases at V and 9 bases at J, with 15 bases between the two ends. The specimen was T cells isolated from PBMCs. This clonotype was obtained from a human donor in good health. V and J are TRBV18 and TRBJ1-5; D is ambiguous. CDR3 amino acids: CASSPARTGWPQHF. CDR3 DNA: TGTGCCAGCTCACCCGCCCGGACTGGGTGGCCCCAGCATTTT.